Listed here is a single TCR beta chain. Its antigen is as yet unknown. This entry belongs to a study of cytomegalovirus exposure and HLA in healthy donors. The PCR made use of 60 Vbeta and 13 Jbeta primers. Produced via immunoSEQ multiplex PCR; TCRdb's table is partial and in-frame only. The table shows 150,000 or so clones, with over 60% occurring only once. Trimming left V 10 bases short and J 2 bases short, with 15 bases between. From germline, CDR1 is MDHEN and CDR2 SYDVKM. The length of the CDR3 is 13 residues. Study-wide findings and caveats: Further analysis, carried out later, found HLA-associated TCR beta chains more clonally expanded than equally common other chains. In a later analysis, donors in an Asian-associated ancestry cluster reportedly had fewer N-insertions in productive TCRs than the cohort mean.

The source of this sequence is a woman aged 40 to 55 in good health and CMV-seronegative. The chain employs TRBV28 and TRBJ2-7; possibly TRBD2 for D (6 bases). Source material: PBMCs. DNA of the CDR3: TGTGCCACTCTCTTTGGGGAGGCCTACGAGCAGTACTTC. As protein: CATLFGEAYEQYF.